Listed below are T cell receptor beta chains from one sample, sequenced in a study of T cell responses to AZD1222 COVID-19 vaccine. Sequenced by immunoSEQ multiplex PCR; TCRdb stores in-frame clones only, minus some. This repertoire shows around 180,000 clones, around 90% found once; its top ten account for more than 7%. Material: peripheral blood, obtained on day 0 of AZD1222 vaccination. The source of these receptors is an adult in good health. Each CDR3 is given with its conserved first and last residue. Each record gives: CDR3 DNA, CDR3 protein, V gene, D gene, clone size, J gene. The D gene is left open where the match is weak. A row's size may be missing; if present it is once, few, many or a size class.

cdr3_nt: TGTGCCAGCAGCCCCCAGATGAATGAGCAGTTCTTC
cdr3_aa: CASSPQMNEQFF
v_call: TRBV7-2
d_call: -
clone_size: few
j_call: TRBJ2-1

cdr3_nt: TGCGCCAGCAGCGTACAGGGTGGATTCACAGATACGCAGTATTTT
cdr3_aa: CASSVQGGFTDTQYF
v_call: TRBV5-1
d_call: -
clone_size: -
j_call: TRBJ2-3

cdr3_nt: TGTGCCAGCAGTAGGGGACAGGGACTCAATGAGCAGTTCTTC
cdr3_aa: CASSRGQGLNEQFF
v_call: TRBV6-5
d_call: TRBD1
clone_size: -
j_call: TRBJ2-1

cdr3_nt: TGTGCCAGCAGCGTAGACCCCCCGGGGAAGTCGTCTGGAAACACCATATATTTT
cdr3_aa: CASSVDPPGKSSGNTIYF
v_call: TRBV9
d_call: -
clone_size: -
j_call: TRBJ1-3

cdr3_nt: TGTGCCAGCAGTTATGCTAACTATGGCTACACCTTC
cdr3_aa: CASSYANYGYTF
v_call: TRBV12-3/TRBV12-4
d_call: -
clone_size: -
j_call: TRBJ1-2

cdr3_nt: TGTGCCAGCAGCTTTTTGGGAGACACTAACTATGGCTACACCTTC
cdr3_aa: CASSFLGDTNYGYTF
v_call: TRBV7-3
d_call: -
clone_size: -
j_call: TRBJ1-2

cdr3_nt: TGTGCCAGCAGTTTCAGGAGCTCCTACGAGCAGTACTTC
cdr3_aa: CASSFRSSYEQYF
v_call: TRBV6-5
d_call: -
clone_size: -
j_call: TRBJ2-7

cdr3_nt: TGTGCCAGCAGTCTATTTTCGAGGGGCGGCTCACCCCTCCACTTT
cdr3_aa: CASSLFSRGGSPLHF
v_call: TRBV27
d_call: -
clone_size: -
j_call: TRBJ1-6

cdr3_nt: TGTGCCAGCGCGCAGGGAGACTTGGAGTCCTATGGCTACACCTTC
cdr3_aa: CASAQGDLESYGYTF
v_call: TRBV6-5
d_call: -
clone_size: -
j_call: TRBJ1-2

cdr3_nt: TGCGCCAGCAGCCAAGATAAGCGGGGGGGAACCTACGAGCAGTACTTC
cdr3_aa: CASSQDKRGGTYEQYF
v_call: TRBV4-3
d_call: TRBD2
clone_size: few
j_call: TRBJ2-7

cdr3_nt: TGCGCCAGCAGCACCACGACAGGGGAAAAGGGAAACACCATATATTTT
cdr3_aa: CASSTTTGEKGNTIYF
v_call: TRBV5-1
d_call: TRBD1
clone_size: -
j_call: TRBJ1-3

cdr3_nt: TGTGCCAGCACCCTCCGTTTGGGACAGGGCGGGAATGAGCAGTTCTTC
cdr3_aa: CASTLRLGQGGNEQFF
v_call: TRBV28
d_call: TRBD1
clone_size: -
j_call: TRBJ2-1

cdr3_nt: TGTGCCTGGAGTGTGATCCGCGGATCAGATACGCAGTATTTT
cdr3_aa: CAWSVIRGSDTQYF
v_call: TRBV30
d_call: -
clone_size: -
j_call: TRBJ2-3

cdr3_nt: TGTGCCTGGAGTATGGACGGATATCAGCCCCAGCATTTT
cdr3_aa: CAWSMDGYQPQHF
v_call: TRBV30
d_call: -
clone_size: -
j_call: TRBJ1-5

cdr3_nt: TGTGCCAGCAGCCGAGGACAGGGGGCGACCCAGTACTTC
cdr3_aa: CASSRGQGATQYF
v_call: TRBV11-2
d_call: TRBD1
clone_size: -
j_call: TRBJ2-5

cdr3_nt: TGCGCCAGCAGTGGAGGTAGCAATCAGCCCCAGCATTTT
cdr3_aa: CASSGGSNQPQHF
v_call: TRBV10-2
d_call: -
clone_size: -
j_call: TRBJ1-5

cdr3_nt: TGTGCCAGCAGTTTTCTGGGAAACACCATATATTTT
cdr3_aa: CASSFLGNTIYF
v_call: TRBV28
d_call: -
clone_size: -
j_call: TRBJ1-3

cdr3_nt: TGTGCCAGCAGTTCCCTAGACAGGGGCCACACTGAAGCTTTCTTT
cdr3_aa: CASSSLDRGHTEAFF
v_call: TRBV28
d_call: TRBD1
clone_size: -
j_call: TRBJ1-1

cdr3_nt: TGTGCCAGCAGCAAGGGACAGGGAGGCTATGGCTACACCTTC
cdr3_aa: CASSKGQGGYGYTF
v_call: TRBV7-3
d_call: TRBD1
clone_size: -
j_call: TRBJ1-2